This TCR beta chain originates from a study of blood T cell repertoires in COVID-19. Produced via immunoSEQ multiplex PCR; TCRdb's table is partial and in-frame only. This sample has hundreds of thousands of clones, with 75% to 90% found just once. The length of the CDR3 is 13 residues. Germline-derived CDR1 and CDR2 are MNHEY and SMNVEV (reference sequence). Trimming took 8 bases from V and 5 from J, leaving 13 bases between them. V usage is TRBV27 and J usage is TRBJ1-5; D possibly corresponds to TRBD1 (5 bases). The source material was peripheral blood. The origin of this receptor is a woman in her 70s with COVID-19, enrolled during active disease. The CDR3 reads CASALSRDQPQHF. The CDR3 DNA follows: TGTGCCAGCGCCCTGAGCAGGGATCAGCCCCAGCATTTT.